This T cell receptor beta chain stems from a study of spatial heterogeneity in lung cancer (dated by TCRdb to about 2019). For the study in its entirety: Donors were around 69 patients with early-stage, untreated non-small cell lung cancer from the lung TRACERx cohort. Follow-up PBMC samples were sequenced whenever available, with a median time to follow-up of approximately two years after resection. Beta-chain transcripts were consistently detected in greater numbers than alpha-chain transcripts, which likely reflects a higher abundance of beta-chain transcripts. In the raw uncorrected reads, each unique combination of TCR and UMI appeared on average more than ten times. In non-small cell lung cancer, the study quantitatively compared TCR alpha and beta repertoires across several tumor regions, matched nontumor lung, and blood. Nonsynonymous mutation counts, determined by whole-exome sequencing of tumor tissue, were related to TCR repertoire features. At surgery, 220 tumor regions, 63 to 70 matched nontumor lung samples and more than 55 PBMC samples were TCR-sequenced for both alpha and beta chains. The study at large found these results: Ubiquitous expanded tumor TCRs showed up in blood more often at tumor resection than at routine follow-up. Only about 15 patients were included in comparisons of baseline and follow-up blood repertoires. Confirming at a functional level the hypothesis that regional TCRs recognize regional mutations was considered to require additional single-cell paired TCR alpha and beta sequencing.

Remarks on this clonotype: The clone's antigen remains unknown. The record has no base qualities; no much larger clone is one base away.

Library generation was performed with 5' RACE. Sequencing instrument: NextSeq 500. To allow correction of PCR and sequencing errors, the TCR library protocol tagged every TCR cDNA molecule with a unique molecular identifier. Per the authors' processing: TCR identification, UMI-based error correction and CDR3 extraction were performed with Decombinator tools. Expanded TCRs were defined as those above a frequency of 2 per 1,000, corresponding to the top 1% of the tumor frequency distribution. Rényi diversity was computed with the R vegan package after subsampling each repertoire 100 times to 5,000 TCRs. To build CDR3 similarity networks, amino acid triplet string-kernel similarity was used, and CDR3s were connected when their pairwise similarity was above 0.82. The public reads were reanalyzed by TCRdb: fastp trimming at Q25, MiXCR alignment, in-frame beta chains only. Rows matching on CDR3 protein sequence are summarized as one entry with the most common DNA and genes. The V and J calls and clone size come from TCRdb's table, not from the authors' own analysis. The sample records under 150,000 distinct CDR3 sequences, more than 9% of which are singletons. The leading ten clones occupy 16% of the sample.

V trim: 11 bases; J trim: 2 bases; unmatched bases: 12. The CDR3 runs 14 amino acids, cysteine and phenylalanine included. Only CDR3 DNA remains: 42 bases, in frame from the first base. Looking up the germline V gene yields CDR1 MNHNS and CDR2 SASEGT. Interpreted using the paper, the time point label stands for: blood at routine non-recurrence follow-up after resection. TCR sequencing used whole RNA extracted from tumor and nontumor lung tissue, or from cryopreserved PBMC samples, without cell sorting. A patient was chosen for TCR sequencing only when enough RNA was available from at least two tumor regions.

The V and J genes are TRBV6-1 and TRBJ2-7; 7 middle bases align to TRBD2. The sample consisted of PBMCs, taken at follow-up. The receptor comes from a male donor with early-stage non-small cell lung cancer. The DNA sequence follows: TGTGCCTGCTCACCAGCGGGACGGGCCTACGAGCAGTACTTC. It is translated as CACSPAGRAYEQYF.